Listed below are T cell receptor beta chains from one sample, sequenced in a study of blood T cell repertoires in COVID-19. TCRdb's copy holds only in-frame clones and misses some; the assay was immunoSEQ multiplex PCR. The sample yields fewer than 200,000 clones, around 74% seen once. Source material: peripheral blood. These receptors originate from a man aged 70 or older with acute or convalescent COVID-19. The CDR3 runs from the conserved cysteine through the conserved F or W. D genes are given only for firm matches. Not all rows give a size; the values are once, few, many and, for expanded clones, a class.

>TRBV18|TRBJ1-6|.|TRBD1
TGTGCCAGCTCACCGGACAGGTCGTATAATTCACCCCTCCACTTT
CASSPDRSYNSPLHF
>TRBV19|TRBJ1-6|once|TRBD1
TGTGCCAGTAGTACGGGACAGGGGGAGACACCCCTCCACTTT
CASSTGQGETPLHF
>TRBV2|TRBJ1-2|.|.
TGTGCCAGCAGGGGGGGGACGGAGGGCTACACCTTC
CASRGGTEGYTF
>TRBV5-6|TRBJ1-4|.|.
TGTGCCAGCAGCTTAGCAGGGTTCTACGAAAAACTGTTTTTT
CASSLAGFYEKLFF
>TRBV21-1|TRBJ1-5|.|.
TGTGCCAGCAGCAAGACAGGGGGCAATCAGCCCCAGCATTTT
CASSKTGGNQPQHF
>TRBV7-9|TRBJ2-5|.|TRBD2
TGTGCCACCGGGAGGAGCGGGGTGGGCCAAGAGACCCAGTACTTC
CATGRSGVGQETQYF
>TRBV5-1|TRBJ2-3|.|TRBD2
TGCGCCAGCAGCTTGCCTAGCGGGGGGGCAGTAGATACGCAGTATTTT
CASSLPSGGAVDTQYF
>TRBV12-5|TRBJ1-1|.|.
TGTGCTAGTGGTTTGGTAATATCTTGGGGGCAGGGGAACACTGAAGCTTTCTTT
CASGLVISWGQGNTEAFF
>TRBV19|TRBJ1-2|.|.
TGTGCCAGTAGACCAGAGGGGGTCGGCTATGGCTACACCTTC
CASRPEGVGYGYTF
>TRBV5-4|TRBJ2-2|.|TRBD2
TGTGCCAGCAGCTCTAGCGGGGGCCGGAACACCGGGGAGCTGTTTTTT
CASSSSGGRNTGELFF
>TRBV23-1|TRBJ1-6|.|.
TGCGCCAGCAAACGACAGGCGCAATATAATTCACCCCTCCACTTT
CASKRQAQYNSPLHF
>TRBV10-3|TRBJ2-3|.|TRBD1
TGTGCCGTCTGGTCCCAGGGGGTGGATACGCAGTATTTT
CAVWSQGVDTQYF
>TRBV3-1/TRBV3-2|TRBJ1-2|.|.
TGTGCCAGCAGCCAAAGAAGGGGTGGCTACACCTTC
CASSQRRGGYTF
>TRBV7-3|TRBJ2-1|.|TRBD2
TGTGCCAGCAGCGAATATTACCCCGGACTAGCGGTTTACAATGAGCAGTTCTTC
CASSEYYPGLAVYNEQFF
>TRBV5-1|TRBJ2-3|few|.
TGCGCCAGCAGCACGCTAGGAACTGGCACAGATACGCAGTATTTT
CASSTLGTGTDTQYF
>TRBV12-3/TRBV12-4|TRBJ2-6|.|.
TGTGCCAGCTACAGTTCTGGGGCCAACGTCCTGACTTTC
CASYSSGANVLTF
>TRBV2|TRBJ1-1|.|TRBD1
TGTGCCAGCGGGGGGGACAGGGGCTACACTGAAGCTTTCTTT
CASGGDRGYTEAFF
>TRBV5-4|TRBJ2-7|many|TRBD1
TGTGCCAGCAGCCTGCAGCCGGGACAGGGTTTCTCCTACGAGCAGTACTTC
CASSLQPGQGFSYEQYF
>TRBV19|TRBJ1-1|.|TRBD1
TGTGCCAGTAGTATCCAGGGGGGCACTGAAGCTTTCTTT
CASSIQGGTEAFF
>TRBV12-3/TRBV12-4|TRBJ2-1|.|.
TGTGCCAGCAGTTTAACGGGTGTAGATCCGTTCTTC
CASSLTGVDPFF
>TRBV6-6|TRBJ1-5|.|.
TGTGCCAGCAGTAACGGACAGTTAAATCAGCCCCAGCATTTT
CASSNGQLNQPQHF
>TRBV11-2|TRBJ2-7|.|TRBD1
TGTGCCAGCAGCTTAGATGGGGGGACAGGGGGCTACGAGCAGTACTTC
CASSLDGGTGGYEQYF
>TRBV12-3/TRBV12-4|TRBJ1-1|.|.
TGTGCCAGCACCCCAAACATGAACACTGAAGCTTTCTTT
CASTPNMNTEAFF
>TRBV25-1|TRBJ2-7|.|.
TGTGCCAGCTCTTTCGGGAACCGGGGCGAGCAGTACTTC
CASSFGNRGEQYF
>TRBV7-2|TRBJ2-7|.|TRBD2
TGTGCCAGCAGCTTAGGTAGCGGGAGGGCCAGTGAGCAGTACTTC
CASSLGSGRASEQYF
>TRBV30|TRBJ1-5|.|TRBD1
TGTGCATCTACAGGGGACGGGGGCAATCAGCCCCAGCATTTT
CASTGDGGNQPQHF
>TRBV12-3/TRBV12-4|TRBJ1-2|.|.
TGTGCCAGCAGTTTTGAGGGTAACTATGGCTACACCTTC
CASSFEGNYGYTF
>TRBV11-2|TRBJ2-3|.|TRBD2
TGTGCCAGCAGCTATAGCGGGGGGGGTACAGATACGCAGTATTTT
CASSYSGGGTDTQYF
>TRBV21-1|TRBJ1-1|.|.
TGTGCCAGCAGCAAAGGGAGGGCGGAAAGCAAAGCTGAAGCTTTCTTT
CASSKGRAESKAEAFF
>TRBV5-8|TRBJ1-1|.|.
TGTGCCAGCAGCTTGGTTCGGGGAACGAACACTGAAGCTTTCTTT
CASSLVRGTNTEAFF
>TRBV30|TRBJ2-5|.|TRBD1
TGTGCCTGGAGTTACGGGACAGCCGAGACCCAGTACTTC
CAWSYGTAETQYF
>TRBV2|TRBJ1-3|.|.
TGTGCCAGCAGTGAAGGGACATTCCATGATGGAGGAAACACCATATATTTT
CASSEGTFHDGGNTIYF
>TRBV7-2|TRBJ1-5|.|TRBD1
TGTGCCAGCAGCTCGACAGGGAAGAATAATCAGCCCCAGCATTTT
CASSSTGKNNQPQHF
>TRBV27|TRBJ2-5|.|.
TGTGCCAGCAGTTTCACCTCCTTTGCGCCCCGGACCCAGTACTTC
CASSFTSFAPRTQYF
>TRBV12-3/TRBV12-4|TRBJ2-7|few|.
TGTGCCAGCAGTTTGAGCCCTAACGAGCAGTACTTC
CASSLSPNEQYF
>TRBV6-5|TRBJ2-3|.|.
TGTGCCAGCAGTTCCCGCAGAACAGATACGCAGTATTTT
CASSSRRTDTQYF
>TRBV6-6|TRBJ1-5|.|TRBD1
TGTGCCAGCAGTAACCGACAGGGGGCGGCTCAGCCCCAGCATTTT
CASSNRQGAAQPQHF
>TRBV7-9|TRBJ1-2|.|.
TGTGCCAGCAGCCCAGGGCCCCTGAGTAACTATGGCTACACCTTC
CASSPGPLSNYGYTF
>TRBV7-7|TRBJ1-1|once|.
TGTGCTAGCAGTCACAGGGCGAACACTGAAGCTTTCTTT
CASSHRANTEAFF
>TRBV5-1|TRBJ1-1|few|.
TGCGCCAGCAGCTTGGTAGGGGGTGGCACTGAAGCTTTCTTT
CASSLVGGGTEAFF
>TRBV28|TRBJ2-7|once|TRBD1
TGTGCCAGCAGTTCCGGGACAGGGAAAGTTTACTTC
CASSSGTGKVYF
>TRBV28|TRBJ2-7|few|TRBD1
TGTGCCAGCATAGGGGGCGGAACCTCCTACGAGCAGTACTTC
CASIGGGTSYEQYF
>TRBV5-1|TRBJ2-3|.|TRBD2
TGCGCCAGCAGCTTGGAACCGGGACTAGCGGGAGTAGAGGCTAGCACAGATACGCAGTATTTT
CASSLEPGLAGVEASTDTQYF
>TRBV5-1|TRBJ2-1|.|TRBD2
TGCGCCAGCAGCTCCCGAGCGGGAGAACCGTTCAATGAGCAGTTCTTC
CASSSRAGEPFNEQFF
>TRBV10-3|TRBJ2-2|.|TRBD1
TGTGCCATCAGCGGTGACAGGGTCACCGGGGAGCTGTTTTTT
CAISGDRVTGELFF
>TRBV5-6|TRBJ1-1|.|TRBD1
TGTGCCAGCAGCTCCTGGGGCGGACAGGGAGCTGCTGAAGCTTTCTTT
CASSSWGGQGAAEAFF
>TRBV11-2|TRBJ1-1|.|.
TGTGCCAGCAGCTTAGGACGGGTGGATGCTTTCTTT
CASSLGRVDAFF
>TRBV20-1|TRBJ2-7|.|TRBD1
TGCAGTGCTAGTTCTGGGCAGGGGGTCAAGGAGCAGTACTTC
CSASSGQGVKEQYF
>TRBV12-3/TRBV12-4|TRBJ1-2|.|.
TGTGCCAGCAGTACGACAGTTAACTATGGCTACACCTTC
CASSTTVNYGYTF
>TRBV7-9|TRBJ2-7|once|TRBD1
TGTGCCAGCAGCTTAAACAGGGGGCAGAACGAGCAGTACTTC
CASSLNRGQNEQYF
>TRBV7-3|TRBJ2-5|.|TRBD2
TGTGCCAGCAGCTTAGGCCTAGCGGACCCCCAAGAGACCCAGTACTTC
CASSLGLADPQETQYF
>TRBV5-1|TRBJ2-1|.|.
TGCGCCAGCAGTAGTAGGCTAGCCGGGTCCAAGGAGCAGTTCTTC
CASSSRLAGSKEQFF
>TRBV7-2|TRBJ2-3|.|TRBD2
TGTGCCAGCAGCCGGGGGGAGCGCCGGGTAGATACGCAGTATTTT
CASSRGERRVDTQYF
>TRBV7-2|TRBJ2-1|.|TRBD2
TGTGCCAGCAGCTTTAGCGGGGGGGGCTACAATGAGCAGTTCTTC
CASSFSGGGYNEQFF
>TRBV19|TRBJ2-3|.|.
TGTGCCAGTAGTATATCCCCCCTCAGCACAGATACGCAGTATTTT
CASSISPLSTDTQYF
>TRBV11-2|TRBJ2-3|.|.
TGTGCCAGCAGCCAGTCCGATACGCAGTATTTT
CASSQSDTQYF